Sequencing of this T cell receptor beta chain was carried out in a study of shared clonotypes between healthy human individuals. For the study at large: Researchers drew samples from two women and a few men aged 18 to 49. Donors had three CD4 naive, three CD4 memory, two CD8 naive and one CD8 memory plate apiece.

The method was immunoSEQ multiplex PCR; TCRdb's version includes in-frame clones alone and lacks a portion of them. Altogether some 1 million clones are present, around 76% being singletons, with the ten largest covering approximately 1.5%. The CDR3 covers 15 residues. Germline assignment: CDR1 MNHNS and CDR2 SASEGT. V shed 4 bases, J shed 6 bases, and the junction held 7 bases outside the gene matches. The sequencing sample was made of memory CD4+ T cells sorted from blood. Sample subset: CD45RA-negative fraction. The chain employs TRBV6-1 and TRBJ2-1, with 9 bases matching TRBD2. This TCR derives from a man younger than 35 in good health. The CDR3 nucleotides are TGTGCCAGCAGTGCCCTTAGACTAGCGGTCAATGAGCAGTTCTTC. Protein product: CASSALRLAVNEQFF.